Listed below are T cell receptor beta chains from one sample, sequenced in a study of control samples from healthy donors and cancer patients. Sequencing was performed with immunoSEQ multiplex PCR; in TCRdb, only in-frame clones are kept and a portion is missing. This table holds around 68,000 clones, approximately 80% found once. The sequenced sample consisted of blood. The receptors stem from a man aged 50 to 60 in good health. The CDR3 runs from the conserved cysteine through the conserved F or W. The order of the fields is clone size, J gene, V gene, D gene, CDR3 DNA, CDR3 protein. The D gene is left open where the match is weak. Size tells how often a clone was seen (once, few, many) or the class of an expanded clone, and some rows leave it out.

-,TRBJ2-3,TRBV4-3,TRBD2,TGCGCCAGCAGCCCGACTAGCGGGAGGACTTTGAGCACAGATACGCAGTATTTT,CASSPTSGRTLSTDTQYF
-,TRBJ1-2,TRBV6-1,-,TGTGCCAGCAGTGAAAAAGGAGGCTATGGCTACACCTTC,CASSEKGGYGYTF
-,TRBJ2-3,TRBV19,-,TGTGCCAGTACCCCACGCGAGGGTAAAACAGATACGCAGTATTTT,CASTPREGKTDTQYF
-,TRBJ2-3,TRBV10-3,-,TGTGCCGCACGGGGGAACACAGATACGCAGTATTTT,CAARGNTDTQYF
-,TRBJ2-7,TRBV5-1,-,TGCGCCAGCAGCTTGGAACCAGCAGACTCCTACGAGCAGTACTTC,CASSLEPADSYEQYF
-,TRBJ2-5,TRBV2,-,TGTGCCAGCGAGTTTAGCGGCACGGAGACCCAGTACTTC,CASEFSGTETQYF
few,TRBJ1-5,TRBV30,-,TGTGCCTGGAGTGATGGGGTCGTCACCAATCAGCCCCAGCATTTT,CAWSDGVVTNQPQHF
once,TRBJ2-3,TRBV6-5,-,TGTGCCAGCACCCCATCAGGGGAAGATACGCAGTATTTT,CASTPSGEDTQYF
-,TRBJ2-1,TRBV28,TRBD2,TGTGCCAGCATTCTTAGCGGGACGGATGAGCAGTTCTTC,CASILSGTDEQFF
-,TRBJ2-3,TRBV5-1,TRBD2,TGCGCCAGCAGCTTGGACCCACTGGCGGGAGGGTCGGTAGGGTACACAGATACGCAGTATTTT,CASSLDPLAGGSVGYTDTQYF
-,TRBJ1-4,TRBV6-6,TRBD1,TGTGCCAGCAGTTACGGTCCGGGACAGTTAGATGAAAAACTGTTTTTT,CASSYGPGQLDEKLFF
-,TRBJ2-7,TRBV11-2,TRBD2,TGTGCCAGCAGCAACCGACTAGCTCGCTCCTACGAGCAGTACTTC,CASSNRLARSYEQYF
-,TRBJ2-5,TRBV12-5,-,TGTGCTAGTGGTCAAACAGGGACGCAGGAGACCCAGTACTTC,CASGQTGTQETQYF
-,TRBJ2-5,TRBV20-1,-,TGCAGTGCTAAGATTTTGGAGACCCAGTACTTC,CSAKILETQYF
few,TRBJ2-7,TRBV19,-,TGTGCCAGTAGTATCCGGCGGGGCTACGAGCAGTACTTC,CASSIRRGYEQYF
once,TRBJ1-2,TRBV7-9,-,TGTGCCAGCAGCGCCCGGGGAGGCGGCTATGGCTACACCTTC,CASSARGGGYGYTF
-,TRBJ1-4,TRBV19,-,TGTGCCACCCGGGGCGGGACGATCAATGAAAAACTGTTTTTT,CATRGGTINEKLFF
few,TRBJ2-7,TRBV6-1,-,TGTGCCAGCAGTGAAAATAGGAATTTCTACGAGCAGTACTTC,CASSENRNFYEQYF
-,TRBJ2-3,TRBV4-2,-,TGTGCCAGCAGCCAAGATAACAGTGTAGATACGCAGTATTTT,CASSQDNSVDTQYF
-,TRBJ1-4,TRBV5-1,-,TGCGCCAGCAGCCTTGAACAGGAGCCTAATGAAAAACTGTTTTTT,CASSLEQEPNEKLFF
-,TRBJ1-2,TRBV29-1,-,TGCAGCGTTGAAGAGGGGGCTGCTAACTATGGCTACACCTTC,CSVEEGAANYGYTF
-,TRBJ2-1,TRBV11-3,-,TGTGCCAGCAGCTTAGCCGGAAGCTACAATGAGCAGTTCTTC,CASSLAGSYNEQFF
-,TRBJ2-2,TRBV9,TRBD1,TGTGCCAGCAACTACCGGGACAGGGTTGACGGGGAGCTGTTTTTT,CASNYRDRVDGELFF
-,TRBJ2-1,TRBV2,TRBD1,TGTGCCAGCAAGGACAGGGCCTCCTACAATGAGCAGTTCTTC,CASKDRASYNEQFF
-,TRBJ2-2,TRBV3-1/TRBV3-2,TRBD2,TGTGCCAGCAGCCAAGAACTAGCGGGAGCTAGGGAGCTGTTTTTT,CASSQELAGARELFF
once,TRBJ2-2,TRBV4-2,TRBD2,TGTGCCAGCAGCCGCTCGGGGAGGGCCGGGGAGCTGTTTTTT,CASSRSGRAGELFF
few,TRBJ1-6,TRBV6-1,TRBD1,TGTGCCAGCAGTGAGGGAACAGGGGGTTCTTCACCCCTCCACTTT,CASSEGTGGSSPLHF
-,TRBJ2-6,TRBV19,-,TGTGCCTGGCAGACGGCTGGGGCCAACGTCCTGACTTTC,CAWQTAGANVLTF
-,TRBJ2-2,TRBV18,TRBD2,TGTGCCAGCTCATCTGGACTAGCGGGAGCGGGTAGCACCGGGGAGCTGTTTTTT,CASSSGLAGAGSTGELFF
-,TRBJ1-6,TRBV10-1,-,TGCGCCAGCAGTGAGGGGGGGATTTCACCCCTCCACTTT,CASSEGGISPLHF
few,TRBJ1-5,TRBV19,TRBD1,TGTGCCAGTAGTCCCGGGGACAGTAGCAATCAGCCCCAGCATTTT,CASSPGDSSNQPQHF